Following are 31 T cell receptor beta chains from one sample sequenced in a study of patients and donors after allogeneic stem cell transplantation. MiXCR was run by TCRdb on the RT-PCR reads, yielding one entry per CDR3 protein. The sample has some 200,000 distinct CDR3 sequences; less than 45% are singletons. Material: blood, either unsorted or a sorted T cell fraction (not recorded which). The receptors were sampled from a human donor who was either an allogeneic HSCT recipient or a stem cell or donor lymphocyte infusion donor (not recorded which). It is not recorded whose cells these are; they may come from a transplant donor.

This clonotype has just a few counts. The chain recombines TRBV28 with TRBJ1-1; D remains ambiguous. CDR1 MDHEN and CDR2 SYDVKM come from the germline V gene. The CDR3 length is 13 residues. The V end lost 6 bases, the J end lost 0 bases, and 8 bases lay between the germline ends. In nucleotides, the CDR3 is TGTGCCAGCAGGGGTCCTATGAACACTGAAGCTTTCTTT. This gives the protein CASRGPMNTEAFF.

As concerns this clonotype: This sequence may be a read error, since a much larger clone differs from it by one base. The genes are TRBV6-5 and TRBJ1-2; D not resolved. V was clipped by 6 bases and J by 6 bases, with 17 bases between them. This CDR3 is 14 amino acids long. CDR1 is MNHEY, CDR2 SVGAGI, per germline. Here the CDR3 DNA reads TGTGCCAGCAGGTCCCGGGAGGGCGGGAATGGCTACACCTTC. Translation gives CASRSREGGNGYTF.

The chain couples TRBV9 to TRBJ2-5; the D gene could be TRBD1 or TRBD2 (6 bases each). V dropped 0 bases and J dropped 4 bases, with 10 bases sitting between them. The CDR3 length is 14 residues. The germline gives CDR1 SGDLS, CDR2 YYNGEE. The CDR3 loop reads CASSVEGGGETQYF. DNA for the CDR3: TGTGCCAGCAGCGTAGAGGGGGGAGGAGAGACCCAGTACTTC.

The chain uses TRBV12-3 or TRBV12-4 and TRBJ1-1; TRBD1 is a possible D gene (5 bases). The CDR3 contains 16 residues. The ends were cut back, 1 base at V and 0 bases at J, with 12 bases in the middle. This CDR3 reads CASSLGQGPLNTEAFF. The CDR3 region has the DNA TGTGCCAGCAGTTTAGGGCAGGGTCCCTTGAACACTGAAGCTTTCTTT.

The chain joins TRBV12-3 or TRBV12-4 to TRBJ1-1; unclear D gene. The CDR3 is 14 residues long. The V gene lost 1 base and the J gene lost 3 bases, with 9 bases spanning the gap. CDR3 in DNA: TGTGCCAGCAGTTTAGATGGGATGGACACTGAAGCTTTCTTT. Amino acids: CASSLDGMDTEAFF.

The chain has TRBV2 and TRBJ1-1; weak D call: TRBD1 (5 bases). The CDR3 extends over 15 amino acids. Between the trimmed V and J ends, which lost 4 bases and 3 bases, there was a span of 15 bases. Germline CDR1 is SNHLY and CDR2 is FYNNEI. The CDR3 spells CASSVGLREDTEAFF. The CDR3 coding sequence is TGTGCCAGCAGTGTCGGGCTCAGGGAGGACACTGAAGCTTTCTTT.

The chain has TRBV12-3 or TRBV12-4 and TRBJ2-7, with D possibly being TRBD2 (5 bases). Trimming shortened V by 0 bases and J by 6 bases, and 9 bases separated the two germline ends. This CDR3 comprises 13 residues. CDR3 protein: CASSLATSSEQYF. For the CDR3, the DNA is TGTGCCAGCAGTTTAGCTACTAGTTCCGAGCAGTACTTC.

This clonotype was observed a handful of times. V and J are TRBV4-3 and TRBJ1-1, with D unresolved. CDR1 and CDR2 from the germline V gene are LGHNA and YSLEER. V lost 1 base, J lost 1 base, and 7 bases lay in between. CDR3 length equals 14 residues. The CDR3 nucleotides read TGCGCCAGCAGCCAAGGGGGATCGAACACTGAAGCTTTCTTT. Amino acid sequence: CASSQGGSNTEAFF.

This clonotype was recorded a few times. The chain couples TRBV4-1 to TRBJ2-7, with D perhaps given as TRBD1 or TRBD2 (5 bases each). Per the germline V gene, CDR1 is MGHRA and CDR2 is YSYEKL. The CDR3 is 15 amino acids. V was pared by 3 bases and J by 4 bases, with 16 bases between. The CDR3 loop is CASSHLEDMKYEQYF. CDR3 in DNA: TGCGCCAGCAGCCACTTGGAGGACATGAAATACGAGCAGTACTTC.

The table lists this clonotype with a few counts. The chain is built from TRBV29-1 and TRBJ2-1; D tentatively reads TRBD1 or TRBD2 (5 bases each). CDR1 and CDR2 (germline): SQVTM, ANQGSEA. CDR3 length: 12 amino acids. V lost 4 bases and J 9 bases, leaving 13 bases between the germline ends. DNA for the CDR3: TGCAGCGTTGTCTGGGACCGACGTGAGCAGTTCTTC. This encodes CSVVWDRREQFF.

This chain links TRBV19 with TRBJ2-7, with 12 bases that match TRBD2. With 7 bases clipped from V and 4 bases from J, the junction kept 5 bases outside the gene matches. CDR3 length: 14 amino acids. Germline loops: CDR1 LNHDA, CDR2 SQIVND (reference sequence). The CDR3 spells CASTTSGSVYEQYF. The CDR3 DNA follows: TGTGCCAGTACGACTAGCGGGAGTGTGTACGAGCAGTACTTC.

V is TRBV5-1 and J is TRBJ1-1; D is possibly TRBD1 (6 bases). The germline CDR1 and CDR2 sequences are SGHRS and YFSETQ. Deletions cut 4 bases from V and 3 bases from J, with 16 bases between. CDR3 length equals 15 residues. In DNA, the CDR3 is TGCGCCAGCAGCCCGTTGGGGGCCAGGGACACTGAAGCTTTCTTT. Protein sequence: CASSPLGARDTEAFF.

The chain combines TRBV28 with TRBJ2-3; D is unclear. V lost 3 bases to trimming and J lost 6 bases, with 7 bases between them. CDR3 length: 12 amino acids. Germline assignment: CDR1 MDHEN and CDR2 SYDVKM. CDR3 in amino acids: CASSFPGDTQYF. For the CDR3, the DNA is TGTGCCAGCAGTTTCCCTGGGGATACGCAGTATTTT.

This chain links TRBV29-1 with TRBJ2-7; possible D gene TRBD2, 5 bases. This CDR3 spans 11 amino acids. Trimming shortened V by 3 bases and J by 5 bases, and 8 bases separated the two germline ends. Germline CDR1 and CDR2: SQVTM and ANQGSEA. The CDR3 DNA is TGCAGCGTTGATGAGGGTCACGAGCAGTACTTC. Its translation: CSVDEGHEQYF.

The chain joins TRBV5-1 to TRBJ2-3; D possibly uses TRBD1 or TRBD2 (5 bases each). Trimming cost V 2 bases and J 1 base, with 14 bases left between them. The CDR3 is 16 amino acids. Germline V gene sequence: CDR1 SGHRS, CDR2 YFSETQ. In nucleotides, the CDR3 is TGCGCCAGCAGCTTTAGTGTGGGACGGGGCACAGATACGCAGTATTTT. Its translation is CASSFSVGRGTDTQYF.

V usage is TRBV28 and J usage is TRBJ2-3; tentatively, D is TRBD2 (5 bases). Germline V gene sequence: CDR1 MDHEN, CDR2 SYDVKM. The CDR3 is 14 amino acids. Trimming took 1 base from V and 4 from J, leaving 9 bases between them. The CDR3 protein is CASSLSPGADTQYF. The DNA for the CDR3 is TGTGCCAGCAGTTTATCCCCCGGGGCAGATACGCAGTATTTT. The entire variable domain, with the rest obtained from reference TRBV28 and TRBJ2-3, is as follows: DVKVTQSSRYLVKRTGEKVFLECVQDMDHENMFWYRQDPGLGLRLIYFSYDVKMKEKGDIPEGYSVSREKKERFSLILESASTNQTSMYLCASSLSPGADTQYFGPGTRLTVL.

This clonotype came up a few times. The chain employs TRBV3-1 and TRBJ2-1; no clear D gene. Looked up from germline, CDR1 is LGHDT and CDR2 is YNNKEL (reference sequence). The V end was cut by 1 base, the J end by 8 bases, with 12 bases between. The CDR3 contains 14 residues. DNA of the CDR3: TGTGCCAGCAGCCAAGCTAAGGAAGGAGATGAGCAGTTCTTC. It encodes CASSQAKEGDEQFF.

V and J are TRBV5-6 and TRBJ1-2, with 7 nucleotides matching TRBD1. Per the germline V gene, CDR1 is SGHDT and CDR2 is YYEEEE. The V and J ends lost 4 bases and 4 bases, in that order; junction bases with no gene match: 7. The CDR3 is made up of 14 amino acids. The CDR3 loop reads CASSNGQDFYGYTF. In DNA, the CDR3 is TGTGCCAGCAGCAACGGACAGGACTTCTATGGCTACACCTTC.

This rearrangement joins TRBV27 to TRBJ1-3; 7 bases are a match to TRBD1. The CDR3 length is 15 residues. Per germline, CDR1 MNHEY and CDR2 SMNVEV (reference sequence). V lost 6 bases to trimming and J lost 0 bases; unmatched junction nucleotides: 5. The CDR3 is CASSPTGNSGNTIYF. CDR3 coding DNA: TGTGCCAGCAGCCCGACAGGGAACTCTGGAAACACCATATATTTT.

The CDR3 DNA reads as TGTGCCACCAGTGATGTGGAGACCCTGGGCACTGAAGCTTTCTTT. This encodes CATSDVETLGTEAFF. The V and J genes are TRBV24-1 and TRBJ1-1; no clear D gene. Germline V gene sequence: CDR1 KGHDR, CDR2 SFDVKD. The CDR3 loop spans 15 amino acids. V was pared by 3 bases and J by 4 bases, with 14 bases between.

CDR3 sequence reads: CSALEPGPLSRTEAFF. The CDR3 nucleotides read TGCAGTGCCTTAGAGCCGGGACCCCTCTCTCGCACTGAAGCTTTCTTT. The chain employs TRBV20-1 and TRBJ1-1; D perhaps matches TRBD1 (5 bases). Germline loops: CDR1 DFQATT, CDR2 SNEGSKA (reference sequence). The V end was cut by 6 bases, the J end by 4 bases, with 24 bases between. This CDR3 is 16 amino acids long.

This clonotype turned up a few times. The rearrangement joins TRBV5-1 to TRBJ1-2, with D uncertain. CDR1 and CDR2 (germline): SGHRS, YFSETQ. V was cut by 7 bases and J by 0 bases, with 13 bases left in between. This CDR3 comprises 14 residues. CDR3 residues: CASLWKEANYGYTF. CDR3 DNA sequence: TGCGCCAGCCTCTGGAAGGAAGCTAACTATGGCTACACCTTC. Full variable domain (missing parts from reference TRBV5-1 and TRBJ1-2): KAGVTQTPRYLIKTRGQQVTLSCSPISGHRSVSWYQQTPGQGLQFLFEYFSETQRNKGNFPGRFSGRQFSNSRSEMNVSTLELGDSALYLCASLWKEANYGYTFGSGTRLTVV.

A few counts support this clonotype. The rearrangement links TRBV5-1 to TRBJ2-7; D gene uncertain. The CDR3 is 14 residues long. Trimming removed 0 bases from V and 5 bases from J, with 12 bases in between. Germline CDR1 SGHRS, CDR2 YFSETQ. Here the CDR3 reads CASSLVVETDEQYF. CDR3 coding DNA: TGCGCCAGCAGCTTGGTTGTAGAAACAGACGAGCAGTACTTC.

The chain carries TRBV4-3 and TRBJ2-4; D perhaps matches TRBD2 (6 bases). With 4 bases removed from V and 6 bases from J, the gap between germline ends came to 10 bases. This CDR3 spans 13 amino acids. CDR1 is LGHNA, CDR2 YSLEER, per germline. CDR3 bases: TGCGCCAGCAGCCCGGAGGGTGGAAACATTCAGTACTTC. As protein: CASSPEGGNIQYF.

This clonotype was counted ten times or more. J is TRBJ2-3 and V is TRBV6-5; 11 bases map to TRBD2. The CDR3 length is 15 residues. The ends lost 4 bases at V and 0 bases at J; junction bases unmatched: 0. Germline V gene data show CDR1 as MNHEY and CDR2 as SVGAGI. CDR3 protein: CASSLAGGSTDTQYF. The CDR3 DNA is TGTGCCAGCAGTTTAGCGGGAGGGAGCACAGATACGCAGTATTTT.

The J gene is TRBJ2-1, the V gene TRBV7-3; 15 nucleotides align to TRBD2. The V gene's germline CDR1 is SGHTA and CDR2 FQGTGA. Trimming cost V 4 bases and J 1 base; bases outside gene matches: 8. This CDR3 comprises 19 residues. Written as DNA, the CDR3 is TGTGCCAGCAGCTCCTCCGGGACTAGCGGGAGGTGGTCCTACAATGAGCAGTTCTTC. Translated, it gives CASSSSGTSGRWSYNEQFF.

This clonotype has more than one count but fewer than ten. The rearrangement links TRBV28 to TRBJ1-1, with TRBD1 as a possible D gene (6 bases). Trimming shortened V by 5 bases and J by 0 bases, and 13 bases separated the two germline ends. The CDR3 totals 15 residues. In germline, CDR1 is MDHEN, CDR2 SYDVKM. The CDR3 DNA reads TGTGCCAGCAGTCCAACAAAGGGGGTGAACACTGAAGCTTTCTTT. It yields the protein CASSPTKGVNTEAFF.

The chain has TRBV4-3 and TRBJ2-7; perhaps D is TRBD1 or TRBD2 (5 bases each). The CDR3 is made up of 15 amino acids. Germline lookup yields CDR1 LGHNA and CDR2 YSLEER. Trimming stripped 0 bases from V and 3 bases from J, with 12 bases between. The CDR3 sequence is CASSQDRGTFYEQYF. In DNA, the CDR3 is TGCGCCAGCAGCCAAGACAGAGGGACCTTCTACGAGCAGTACTTC.

This clonotype has just a few counts. J is TRBJ2-7 and V is TRBV29-1; D remains unclear. Trimming took 6 bases from V and 4 from J, leaving 13 bases between them. The V gene's germline CDR1 is SQVTM and CDR2 ANQGSEA. The CDR3 spans 12 residues. As DNA, the CDR3 is TGCAGCGTATTTACGGAGTTATACGAGCAGTACTTC. Translated, it gives CSVFTELYEQYF.

The sample holds one count of this clonotype. This chain joins TRBV3-1 and TRBJ1-2; D uncertain. This CDR3 spans 14 amino acids. Between the trimmed V and J ends, which lost 1 base and 0 bases, there was a span of 6 bases. CDR1 is LGHDT, CDR2 YNNKEL, per germline (reference sequence). The CDR3 sequence: CASSQGVSNYGYTF. The DNA of the CDR3 is TGTGCCAGCAGCCAAGGAGTTTCTAACTATGGCTACACCTTC.

This sequence joins TRBV5-5 and TRBJ1-5, with 8 bases lining up with TRBD1. The CDR3 runs 15 residues. V dropped 4 bases and J dropped 6; count of bases not matched to a gene: 9. The germline gives CDR1 SGHKS, CDR2 YYEKEE (reference sequence). The CDR3 DNA reads TGTGCCAGCAGCCTACGGACAGGGCGTTTTCAGCCCCAGCATTTT. Residues: CASSLRTGRFQPQHF.